The source of this TCR beta chain is a study of T cells in localized non-small cell lung cancer. With respect to this clone: Its target is not known.

Study-level results: Higher blood T cell density went with longer overall survival.

TCRdb's copy holds only in-frame clones and misses some; the assay was immunoSEQ multiplex PCR. There are approximately 67,000 clones in the sample; approximately 84% occur only once, and roughly 13% lies in the top ten. Sequenced material: peripheral blood, taken before any cancer treatment. This receptor was identified in a female donor older than 55 with stage I lung adenocarcinoma.

CDR3 nucleotide sequence: TGTGCCAGCAGCTGGGACAGGGATAACGGAAAACTGTTTTTT. This codes for CASSWDRDNGKLFF. The chain links TRBV11-3 to TRBJ1-4; TRBD1 agrees at 9 bases. J lost 10 bases, V lost 4 bases, and 7 bases had no gene match. This CDR3 is 14 amino acids long. The germline gives CDR1 SGHNT, CDR2 YENEEA.